What follows is one TCR beta chain and its context. Some clones are missing from TCRdb's copy, which holds only in-frame ones; the method was immunoSEQ multiplex PCR. The sample includes tens of thousands of clones, over 90% of them seen just once. This entry comes from a study of blood T cell repertoires in COVID-19. The overall study: The United States, Italy and Spain supplied acute and convalescent COVID-19 samples. Nucleic acid was either cDNA or gDNA, and it came from T cells, B-cell-depleted T cells, or PBMCs.

CDR3 length: 17 amino acids. Per the germline V gene, CDR1 is LGHNA and CDR2 is YSLEER. The ends were cut back, 1 base at V and 2 bases at J, with 15 bases in the middle. The sequenced sample consisted of peripheral blood. The rearrangement joins TRBV4-3 to TRBJ2-1; maybe TRBD2 (6 bases). The clonotype comes from a human donor in a cohort sampled during active COVID-19. CDR3 sequence reads: CASSQGPWGETYNEQFF. The CDR3 coding sequence is TGCGCCAGCAGCCAAGGACCGTGGGGGGAGACCTACAATGAGCAGTTCTTC.